This entry describes one T cell receptor (beta chain). What it binds is not known. This entry belongs to a study of cytomegalovirus exposure and HLA in healthy donors. Libraries were prepared by immunoSEQ multiplex PCR; TCRdb keeps only in-frame clonotypes and omits some of them. The sample shows about 310,000 clones, approximately 85% of them seen only once. Findings and limits, study-wide: Both high specificity and high sensitivity reportedly marked the classifier's diagnosis of cytomegalovirus status. According to a subsequent analysis, TCR clusters from the first cohort were inclined to appear together in the 120 validation repertoires. Specificity for CMV antigens was confirmed in vitro for a few of the CMV-associated chains.

This sequence originates from a man aged 30 to 39 in good health and CMV-seronegative. The sample was PBMCs.

The CDR3 reads CASSLGGGAGDTQYF. The CDR3 DNA follows: TGTGCCAGCAGCTTAGGAGGGGGGGCCGGAGATACGCAGTATTTT. V gene TRBV11-2 combines with J gene TRBJ2-3, with TRBD2 as a possible D gene (7 bases). V gave up 1 base and J gave up 5 bases, with 13 bases separating them. The germline V gene has CDR1 SGHAT and CDR2 FQNNGV. The CDR3 loop spans 15 amino acids.